Below are 27 T cell receptor beta chains sequenced from a single sample in a study of cytomegalovirus exposure and HLA in healthy donors. The assay was immunoSEQ multiplex PCR, and TCRdb's table has in-frame clones only and misses some. The repertoire consists of roughly 50,000 clones, with over 85% occurring once and the leading ten covering approximately 1%. The sequenced sample consisted of PBMCs. The receptors shown here come from a man aged 18 to 29 in good health and CMV-seronegative.

About this clone: Different DNA sequences within this sample yield the same CDR3. The chain uses TRBV9 and TRBJ2-5; TRBD2 is a possible D gene (6 bases). The ends were cut back, 2 bases at V and 2 bases at J, with 7 bases in the middle. This CDR3 has 13 residues. CDR1 and CDR2 (germline): SGDLS, YYNGEE. CDR3 protein: CASSVAGQETQYF. As DNA, the CDR3 is TGTGCCAGCAGCGTTGCGGGACAAGAGACCCAGTACTTC.

In DNA form, the CDR3 reads TGTGCCACCAGCAGATTCTCCGGCGGCACCGGGGAGCTGTTTTTT. It encodes CATSRFSGGTGELFF. V gene TRBV15 combines with J gene TRBJ2-2; D ambiguous. Trimming removed 2 bases from V and 4 bases from J, with 11 bases in between. Germline V gene lookup returns CDR1 LNHNV and CDR2 YYDKDF (reference sequence). The CDR3 is 15 amino acids.

The chain is built from TRBV6-5 and TRBJ1-1; D is unresolved. The V gene's germline CDR1 is MNHEY and CDR2 SVGAGI. CDR3 length: 15 residues. V shed 0 bases and J shed 1 base, with 9 bases lying between them. In DNA, the CDR3 is TGTGCCAGCAGTTACTCGTTCTTAGCGAACACTGAAGCTTTCTTT. It translates to CASSYSFLANTEAFF.

The genes are TRBV11-3 and TRBJ1-1; D might be TRBD1 (5 bases). Germline V lookup: CDR1 SGHNT, CDR2 YENEEA. The CDR3 sequence is 12 residues long. The V end was cut by 1 base, the J end by 10 bases, with 10 bases between. This chain's CDR3 is CASSLGGVRAFF. CDR3 sequence (DNA): TGTGCCAGCAGCTTAGGGGGGGTCAGAGCTTTCTTT. Variable domain in full (rest from reference TRBV11-3 and TRBJ1-1): EAGVVQSPRYKIIEKKQPVAFWCNPISGHNTLYWYLQNLGQGPELLIRYENEEAVDDSQLPKDRFSAERLKGVDSTLKIQPAELGDSAVYLCASSLGGVRAFFGQGTRLTVV.

The chain carries TRBV2 and TRBJ1-2; TRBD1 matches 10 bases. Germline-derived CDR1 and CDR2 are SNHLY and FYNNEI. CDR3 length: 16 residues. The junction had 7 bases not matched to a gene; V was cut back by 3 bases and J by 3 bases. CDR3 bases: TGTGCCAGCAGTGAGATAGAGACAGGGGGCGACTATGGCTACACCTTC. Its protein is CASSEIETGGDYGYTF.

The chain has TRBV6-1 and TRBJ2-4, with 12 bases fitting TRBD2. Trimming at V came to 7 bases and at J to 4 bases, leaving 5 bases not matched to a gene. The CDR3 covers 15 residues. Germline CDR1 MNHNS, CDR2 SASEGT. CDR3 DNA: TGTGCCAGCACCTCTAGCGGGAGGGGGAAAAACATTCAGTACTTC. Encoded protein: CASTSSGRGKNIQYF.

This clone came up a few times. V usage is TRBV5-8 and J usage is TRBJ2-7; possibly TRBD2 for D (6 bases). Germline lookup yields CDR1 SGHTS and CDR2 YDEGEE. The length of the CDR3 is 16 residues. Trimming took off 7 bases at V and 0 bases at J, with 20 bases between the two ends. The CDR3: CASSSDSGTYSYEQYF. The CDR3 DNA follows: TGTGCCAGCTCTTCAGATTCCGGGACTTACTCCTACGAGCAGTACTTC.

The gene calls are TRBV15 and TRBJ2-5; 9 bases line up with TRBD2. The junction had 6 bases not matched to a gene; V was cut back by 7 bases and J by 0 bases. The CDR3 contains 15 residues. Germline lookup yields CDR1 LNHNV and CDR2 YYDKDF (reference sequence). DNA of the CDR3: TGTGCCACCACATCGGGACTAGCAGACCAAGAGACCCAGTACTTC. Protein: CATTSGLADQETQYF.

V gene TRBV6-6 combines with J gene TRBJ1-1; TRBD1 matches at 7 bases. The V gene's germline CDR1 is MNHNY and CDR2 SVGAGI (reference sequence). The V segment lost 7 bases and the J segment 4 bases; nucleotides outside the gene matches: 9. The CDR3 is made up of 14 amino acids. CDR3 in DNA: TGTGCCAGCAACGACAGGGCTATGAGCACTGAAGCTTTCTTT. Translation gives CASNDRAMSTEAFF.

This chain links TRBV4-1 with TRBJ1-5, with D unclear. Per germline, CDR1 MGHRA and CDR2 YSYEKL. Trimming took 1 base from V and 5 from J, leaving 6 bases between them. The CDR3 is 13 amino acids. CDR3 in amino acids: CASSQVRDQPQHF. The CDR3 bases are TGCGCCAGCAGCCAAGTACGCGATCAGCCCCAGCATTTT.

The rearrangement links TRBV10-3 to TRBJ2-1; D possibly corresponds to TRBD1 (6 bases). CDR1 and CDR2 (germline): ENHRY, SYGVKD. Trimming pared 0 bases from V and 7 bases from J, leaving 16 bases between. CDR3 length equals 16 residues. For the CDR3, the DNA is TGTGCCATCAGTGAGTCGAAAGGGGGTCGGGTTAATGAGCAGTTCTTC. Translating it yields CAISESKGGRVNEQFF.

The V call is TRBV5-5, the J call TRBJ2-2; 10 bases are shared with TRBD1. From germline, CDR1 is SGHKS and CDR2 YYEKEE (reference sequence). After removal of 6 bases from V and 6 bases from J, the junction contained 8 bases not matched to a gene. The CDR3 consists of 15 residues. Here the CDR3 reads CASTTGTGAAGELFF. In nucleotides, the CDR3 is TGTGCCAGCACCACCGGGACAGGGGCTGCCGGGGAGCTGTTTTTT. The variable domain in full, completed from reference TRBV5-5 and TRBJ2-2, reads DAGVTQSPTHLIKTRGQQVTLRCSPISGHKSVSWYQQVLGQGPQFIFQYYEKEERGRGNFPDRFSARQFPNYSSELNVNALLLGDSALYLCASTTGTGAAGELFFGEGSRLTVL.

The V and J genes are TRBV28 and TRBJ2-1, with D possibly TRBD2 on 6 matching bases. V was trimmed by 3 bases and J by 1 base, leaving 7 bases between them. CDR1 and CDR2 from the germline V gene are MDHEN and SYDVKM. The CDR3 loop spans 14 amino acids. The chain's CDR3 is CASSLTRSYNEQFF. The DNA of the CDR3 is TGTGCCAGCAGTTTGACTAGGTCCTACAATGAGCAGTTCTTC.

The rearrangement uses TRBV28 and TRBJ1-2; D call uncertain. CDR1 MDHEN and CDR2 SYDVKM come from the germline V gene. Trimming took 5 bases from V and 0 from J, leaving 13 bases between them. This CDR3 contains 15 residues. The DNA of the CDR3 is TGTGCCAGCAGTCAAGAAGGAGAAGCTAACTATGGCTACACCTTC. Translation gives CASSQEGEANYGYTF.

This sequence joins TRBV7-8 and TRBJ2-7; tentatively, D is TRBD2 (7 bases). This CDR3 is built from 16 residues. The germline CDR1 and CDR2 sequences are SGHVS and FQNEAQ. V was trimmed by 8 bases and J by 4 bases, leaving 24 bases between them. Written as DNA, the CDR3 is TGTGCCAGCCTCAAAGGGGGGGGAAACCCAAGTTACGAGCAGTACTTC. As protein: CASLKGGGNPSYEQYF.

The rearrangement uses TRBV4-1 and TRBJ2-5; the D gene is possibly TRBD2 (6 bases). CDR3 length: 16 amino acids. Trimming took off 4 bases at V and 5 bases at J, with 20 bases between the two ends. Germline lookup yields CDR1 MGHRA and CDR2 YSYEKL. The CDR3 bases are TGCGCCAGCAGCCGATTTCTCGGAGGGCCAGCGGAGACCCAGTACTTC. This translates into CASSRFLGGPAETQYF.

Here the CDR3 reads CASSVGPSGREGETQYF. CDR3 bases: TGTGCCAGCAGCGTGGGACCGAGCGGGAGGGAAGGGGAGACCCAGTACTTC. The chain recombines TRBV9 with TRBJ2-5; 10 bases fit TRBD2. CDR3 length: 17 residues. Germline-derived CDR1 and CDR2 are SGDLS and YYNGEE. The trim removed 2 bases at V and 5 bases at J, leaving 12 bases unmatched.

The V and J genes are TRBV5-6 and TRBJ2-1; TRBD2 agrees at 11 bases. Germline V gives CDR1 SGHDT, CDR2 YYEEEE. CDR3 length: 17 residues. Germline trimming cut 3 bases from V and 5 bases from J; bases unmatched to any gene: 10. This chain's CDR3 is CASSSHLGLAGDNEQFF. CDR3 in DNA: TGTGCCAGCAGCTCCCACCTCGGACTAGCGGGTGACAATGAGCAGTTCTTC. Combining the CDR3 with reference TRBV5-6 and TRBJ2-1 gives the whole variable domain DAGVTQSPTHLIKTRGQQVTLRCSPKSGHDTVSWYQQALGQGPQFIFQYYEEEERQRGNFPDRFSGHQFPNYSSELNVNALLLGDSALYLCASSSHLGLAGDNEQFFGPGTRLTVL.

The CDR3 spells CASSKYGGGGTEAFF. DNA for the CDR3: TGTGCCAGCAGTAAATACGGGGGGGGCGGCACTGAAGCTTTCTTT. V and J are TRBV28 and TRBJ1-1, with TRBD1 as a possible D gene (6 bases). The CDR3 extends over 15 amino acids. Germline loops: CDR1 MDHEN, CDR2 SYDVKM. Trimming took off 5 bases at V and 4 bases at J, with 17 bases between the two ends. Full variable domain (remainder filled in from reference TRBV28 and TRBJ1-1): DVKVTQSSRYLVKRTGEKVFLECVQDMDHENMFWYRQDPGLGLRLIYFSYDVKMKEKGDIPEGYSVSREKKERFSLILESASTNQTSMYLCASSKYGGGGTEAFFGQGTRLTVV.

The chain has TRBV4-2 and TRBJ1-5; D remains unclear. The ends were cut back, 1 base at V and 7 bases at J, with 14 bases in the middle. CDR1 is LGHNA and CDR2 is YNFKEQ in the germline V gene. The length of the CDR3 is 15 residues. The CDR3 region is CASSQAGEGSQPQHF. The CDR3 DNA follows: TGTGCCAGCAGCCAAGCCGGAGAAGGAAGCCAGCCCCAGCATTTT.

This clone was counted a single time. This sequence joins TRBV9 and TRBJ1-4; possibly TRBD1 for D (5 bases). The V end lost 0 bases, the J end lost 7 bases, and 10 bases lay between the germline ends. This CDR3 has 14 residues. CDR1 is SGDLS, CDR2 YYNGEE, per germline. This CDR3 reads CASSVEGRPEKLFF. CDR3 DNA sequence: TGTGCCAGCAGCGTAGAGGGGAGGCCTGAAAAACTGTTTTTT.

This clone was picked up one time. The chain links TRBV9 to TRBJ1-3, with a weak D call TRBD1 (5 bases). Trimming pared 0 bases from V and 4 bases from J, leaving 8 bases between. The CDR3 contains 14 residues. Germline values: CDR1 SGDLS, CDR2 YYNGEE. The CDR3 loop reads CASSVEQAGNTIYF. Written as DNA, the CDR3 is TGTGCCAGCAGCGTAGAACAGGCCGGAAACACCATATATTTT.

The gene calls are TRBV18 and TRBJ1-3; TRBD1 might be the D (5 bases). V dropped 3 bases and J dropped 3 bases, with 12 bases sitting between them. The germline V gene encodes CDR1 KGHSH and CDR2 LQKENI. The CDR3 covers 15 residues. The DNA of the CDR3 is TGTGCCAGCTCACCTCCCGCCGGGGGTGGAAACACCATATATTTT. Its protein is CASSPPAGGGNTIYF.

The chain is built from TRBV18 and TRBJ1-4, with 9 bases fitting TRBD1. The germline CDR1 and CDR2 sequences are KGHSH and LQKENI. This CDR3 contains 17 residues. J was trimmed by 0 bases and V by 2 bases; bases with no gene match: 4. CDR3 sequence (DNA): TGTGCCAGCTCACCAATGGGACAGGGAGCAACTAATGAAAAACTGTTTTTT. Its protein is CASSPMGQGATNEKLFF.

The chain uses TRBV7-9 and TRBJ2-7; D perhaps matches TRBD2 (6 bases). V dropped 1 base and J dropped 4 bases, with 23 bases sitting between them. CDR1 SEHNR and CDR2 FQNEAQ come from the germline V gene (reference sequence). This CDR3 spans 18 amino acids. CDR3: CASSLEVVGGADGYEQYF. The CDR3 region has the DNA TGTGCCAGCAGCTTAGAGGTTGTGGGCGGGGCGGACGGATACGAGCAGTACTTC.

The J gene is TRBJ2-1, the V gene TRBV4-1, with TRBD2 matching over 12 bases. The CDR3 is 14 residues long. V lost 2 bases, J lost 11 bases, and 4 bases stayed unmatched. Germline CDR1 is MGHRA and CDR2 is YSYEKL. The CDR3 is CASSQTSGGPQQFF. In DNA form, the CDR3 reads TGCGCCAGCAGCCAAACTAGCGGGGGGCCCCAGCAGTTCTTC.

V is TRBV6-1 and J is TRBJ2-3, with 8 bases matching TRBD2. V gave up 7 bases and J gave up 1 base; unmatched junction bases: 7. CDR3 length: 15 amino acids. The V gene's germline CDR1 is MNHNS and CDR2 SASEGT. The CDR3 is CASIAGGAGTDTQYF. The CDR3 coding sequence is TGTGCCAGCATTGCGGGGGGCGCTGGCACAGATACGCAGTATTTT.